The rows below give T cell receptor beta chains drawn from one sample of a study of Tregs in tolerant kidney transplant recipients. Sequencing used immunoSEQ multiplex PCR; TCRdb keeps in-frame clones, though not all of them. Among about 77,000 clones listed, 95% to 98% were seen once. The material sequenced was CD4+ T cells from blood, taken before the transplant. These receptors came from a human donor who received a combined kidney and bone marrow transplant. The CDR3 runs from the conserved cysteine through the conserved F or W. The D gene is left open where the match is weak. Size is stated for part of the rows, as once, few or many counts, or as a class when the clone is expanded.

cdr3_nt: TGTGCCAGCAGCCCAGGACAGCGCGGAATAACCTACGAGCAGTACTTC; cdr3_aa: CASSPGQRGITYEQYF; d_call: NA; clone_size: NA; v_call: TRBV7-8; j_call: TRBJ2-7
cdr3_nt: TGTGCCAGCAGCACGACACGATTCTCTGGGGCCAACGTCCTGACTTTC; cdr3_aa: CASSTTRFSGANVLTF; d_call: NA; clone_size: NA; v_call: TRBV7-9; j_call: TRBJ2-6
cdr3_nt: TGTGCCAGCAGCTGGGGGACAGCCCGAGAGCAGTACTTC; cdr3_aa: CASSWGTAREQYF; d_call: TRBD1; clone_size: NA; v_call: TRBV7-2; j_call: TRBJ2-7
cdr3_nt: TGCAGCGTGGGCGACAGACCCAATCAGCCCCAGCATTTT; cdr3_aa: CSVGDRPNQPQHF; d_call: NA; clone_size: NA; v_call: TRBV29-1; j_call: TRBJ1-5
cdr3_nt: TGTGCCAGCAGTGGGACAGAAGAGTCACCCCTCCACTTT; cdr3_aa: CASSGTEESPLHF; d_call: NA; clone_size: NA; v_call: TRBV2; j_call: TRBJ1-6
cdr3_nt: TGTGCCAGTAGTTCCGAGGGACAGGCGGGTTATGGCTACACCTTC; cdr3_aa: CASSSEGQAGYGYTF; d_call: TRBD1; clone_size: NA; v_call: TRBV19; j_call: TRBJ1-2
cdr3_nt: TGTGCCATCAGACAGGGAGACACCGGGGAGCTGTTTTTT; cdr3_aa: CAIRQGDTGELFF; d_call: NA; clone_size: NA; v_call: TRBV10-3; j_call: TRBJ2-2
cdr3_nt: TGTGCCAGCAGCTTTGGCGGATTCGGTACAGATACGCAGTATTTT; cdr3_aa: CASSFGGFGTDTQYF; d_call: NA; clone_size: NA; v_call: TRBV7-6; j_call: TRBJ2-3
cdr3_nt: TGCGCCAGCAGCTTAACAGGGGGGGACTACGAGCAGTACTTC; cdr3_aa: CASSLTGGDYEQYF; d_call: NA; clone_size: NA; v_call: TRBV5-1; j_call: TRBJ2-7
cdr3_nt: TGTGCCAGCAGAGCCGGGACAACTGTATATAGCAATCAGCCCCAGCATTTT; cdr3_aa: CASRAGTTVYSNQPQHF; d_call: NA; clone_size: NA; v_call: TRBV2; j_call: TRBJ1-5
cdr3_nt: TGTGCCAGCACCCTCACCCCCGGGTCCCCCTACGAGCAGTACTTC; cdr3_aa: CASTLTPGSPYEQYF; d_call: NA; clone_size: NA; v_call: TRBV6-5; j_call: TRBJ2-7
cdr3_nt: TGTGCCAGCAGCCGAGTTTGGGGGACAGGGGACTCTTATGCTTTGGGCTACACCTTC; cdr3_aa: CASSRVWGTGDSYALGYTF; d_call: TRBD1; clone_size: NA; v_call: TRBV4-2; j_call: TRBJ1-2
cdr3_nt: TGTGCCAGCAGTTACTCCGGGACTAGCGGACTCAATGAGCAGTTCTTC; cdr3_aa: CASSYSGTSGLNEQFF; d_call: TRBD2; clone_size: NA; v_call: TRBV6-6; j_call: TRBJ2-1
cdr3_nt: TGCGCCAGCAGCTTAGGACAGGGGGCAGATACGCAGTATTTT; cdr3_aa: CASSLGQGADTQYF; d_call: TRBD1; clone_size: NA; v_call: TRBV5-1; j_call: TRBJ2-3
cdr3_nt: TGTGCCAGCAGCGTAAACAGGGGAGGCTCTGGAAACACCATATATTTT; cdr3_aa: CASSVNRGGSGNTIYF; d_call: TRBD1; clone_size: NA; v_call: TRBV7-2; j_call: TRBJ1-3
cdr3_nt: TGTGCCAGCAGCTTCTCTGGACTACCCCATGGCATTCAGTACTTC; cdr3_aa: CASSFSGLPHGIQYF; d_call: NA; clone_size: NA; v_call: TRBV7-9; j_call: TRBJ2-4
cdr3_nt: TGTGCCAGCAGCCCGACAGGGGTGGGGGAGACCCAGTACTTC; cdr3_aa: CASSPTGVGETQYF; d_call: TRBD1; clone_size: NA; v_call: TRBV6-1; j_call: TRBJ2-5
cdr3_nt: TGCGCCAGCAGCTTGTCGCGGGGGAACACAGATACGCAGTATTTT; cdr3_aa: CASSLSRGNTDTQYF; d_call: TRBD2; clone_size: NA; v_call: TRBV5-1; j_call: TRBJ2-3
cdr3_nt: TGCGCCAGCAGTCAAGGGTGTGGTTTGACTAGCGGGAGCCACTACGAGCAGTACTTC; cdr3_aa: CASSQGCGLTSGSHYEQYF; d_call: TRBD2; clone_size: NA; v_call: TRBV23-1; j_call: TRBJ2-7
cdr3_nt: TGTGCCCATTCGGGTACAGGCTACGAGCAGTACTTC; cdr3_aa: CAHSGTGYEQYF; d_call: NA; clone_size: NA; v_call: TRBV2; j_call: TRBJ2-7
cdr3_nt: TGTGCCAGCTCACCAGAGTCGGGAAGCACCATATATTTT; cdr3_aa: CASSPESGSTIYF; d_call: NA; clone_size: NA; v_call: TRBV18; j_call: TRBJ1-3
cdr3_nt: TGTGCCAGCAGCTTATCCACTACGAAAAACATTCAGTACTTC; cdr3_aa: CASSLSTTKNIQYF; d_call: NA; clone_size: NA; v_call: TRBV7-9; j_call: TRBJ2-4
cdr3_nt: TGCGCCAGCAGCTTGTACGGTTTAGTAGGCGGGACCTACGAGCAGTACTTC; cdr3_aa: CASSLYGLVGGTYEQYF; d_call: NA; clone_size: NA; v_call: TRBV5-1; j_call: TRBJ2-7
cdr3_nt: TGTGCCAGTAGTATCCGACAGGCCGATGAAGCCAAAAACATTCAGTACTTC; cdr3_aa: CASSIRQADEAKNIQYF; d_call: NA; clone_size: once; v_call: TRBV19; j_call: TRBJ2-4
cdr3_nt: TGTGCCAGCAGCCACCGGGATAGGGTTTTCTACGAGCAGTACTTC; cdr3_aa: CASSHRDRVFYEQYF; d_call: NA; clone_size: NA; v_call: TRBV6-5; j_call: TRBJ2-7
cdr3_nt: TGTGCCAGCAGCCAAACGGACAGCTCAGTCGAAAAACTGTTTTTT; cdr3_aa: CASSQTDSSVEKLFF; d_call: NA; clone_size: NA; v_call: TRBV4-2; j_call: TRBJ1-4
cdr3_nt: TGTGCCAGCAGCCACAGGGGATCCCCGAACACCGGGGAGCTGTTTTTT; cdr3_aa: CASSHRGSPNTGELFF; d_call: NA; clone_size: NA; v_call: TRBV14; j_call: TRBJ2-2
cdr3_nt: TGTGCCAGCAGCCCCTACACCGGACTTAGCAATCAGCCCCAGCATTTT; cdr3_aa: CASSPYTGLSNQPQHF; d_call: NA; clone_size: NA; v_call: TRBV7-6; j_call: TRBJ1-5
cdr3_nt: TGTGCCAGCAACTCTCTGACTAGCGGGAGTAGCTACGAGCAGTACTTC; cdr3_aa: CASNSLTSGSSYEQYF; d_call: TRBD2; clone_size: NA; v_call: TRBV7-9; j_call: TRBJ2-7
cdr3_nt: TGTGCCAGCAGTAAAATCGGGAAAACTGGGGCCAACGTCCTGACTTTC; cdr3_aa: CASSKIGKTGANVLTF; d_call: NA; clone_size: NA; v_call: TRBV14; j_call: TRBJ2-6
cdr3_nt: TGTGCCAGCAGTAACAGGGGGCGCGGGGCGTACACTGAAGCTTTCTTT; cdr3_aa: CASSNRGRGAYTEAFF; d_call: TRBD1; clone_size: NA; v_call: TRBV25-1; j_call: TRBJ1-1
cdr3_nt: TGTGCCTGGGGAAAGACAGGAACCCTCTATGGCTACACCTTC; cdr3_aa: CAWGKTGTLYGYTF; d_call: NA; clone_size: once; v_call: TRBV30; j_call: TRBJ1-2
cdr3_nt: TGTGCCAGCAGGCGGGCGGGGGATCACGAGCAGTACTTC; cdr3_aa: CASRRAGDHEQYF; d_call: TRBD2; clone_size: NA; v_call: TRBV25-1; j_call: TRBJ2-7
cdr3_nt: TGCGCCAGCAGCCAGAGCTCTGGGGCCAACGTCCTGACTTTC; cdr3_aa: CASSQSSGANVLTF; d_call: NA; clone_size: NA; v_call: TRBV4-3; j_call: TRBJ2-6
cdr3_nt: TGCGCCAGCAGCTTGTCTCCCGCGGGGAGGAATGGCTACACCTTC; cdr3_aa: CASSLSPAGRNGYTF; d_call: NA; clone_size: NA; v_call: TRBV5-1; j_call: TRBJ1-2
cdr3_nt: TGTGCCAGCAGTGGTTTAGAGGGCAATCAGCCCCAGCATTTT; cdr3_aa: CASSGLEGNQPQHF; d_call: NA; clone_size: NA; v_call: TRBV2; j_call: TRBJ1-5
cdr3_nt: TGTGCCAGCAGTCTCCTAAGAGACACCGGGGAGCTGTTTTTT; cdr3_aa: CASSLLRDTGELFF; d_call: NA; clone_size: NA; v_call: TRBV14; j_call: TRBJ2-2
cdr3_nt: TGCGCCAGCGGTACGGGGGTGGGATATGAGCAGTTCTTC; cdr3_aa: CASGTGVGYEQFF; d_call: NA; clone_size: once; v_call: TRBV5-1; j_call: TRBJ2-1
cdr3_nt: TGCGCCAGCAGCCAGGGACTCCTGAGCTCCTACGAGCAGTACTTC; cdr3_aa: CASSQGLLSSYEQYF; d_call: NA; clone_size: NA; v_call: TRBV4-3; j_call: TRBJ2-7
cdr3_nt: TGTGCCAGCTCACCACGACCCTCAGGCATACAGGGGGAGAAGACTGAAGCTTTCTTT; cdr3_aa: CASSPRPSGIQGEKTEAFF; d_call: TRBD1; clone_size: NA; v_call: TRBV18; j_call: TRBJ1-1